The source of this TCR beta chain is a study of cytomegalovirus exposure and HLA in healthy donors. Overall study findings and caveats: Using a false discovery rate of 0.05, a later analysis showed that 16,951 TCR beta sequences were associated with HLA alleles. A later analysis linked a missense DCLRE1C variant to TCR beta V- and J-gene trimming. The analysis excluded some indistinguishable V segments, including TRBV6-2 and TRBV6-3.

With 5 bases removed from V and 5 bases from J, the gap between germline ends came to 10 bases. The CDR3 totals 13 residues. Germline values: CDR1 MNHEY, CDR2 SMNVEV (reference sequence). Regarding this clone: Its antigen is currently unknown.

The primer mix had 60 Vbeta and 13 Jbeta primers. Source study methods: About 10 million shared chains were among approximately 80 million unique TCR beta chains counted in a later analysis. Sequencing was performed with immunoSEQ multiplex PCR; in TCRdb, only in-frame clones are kept and a portion is missing. The D gene and trimming were derived from the DNA, and the V and J assignments and clone size from that table. The sample lists 150,000 or so clones; 70% to 85% were seen once. The chain employs TRBV27 and TRBJ2-1, with D hard to call. This TCR derives from a human donor in good health. The sequenced sample consisted of PBMCs. The CDR3 DNA reads TGTGCCAGCAGTGCCCAAGCGCACAATGAGCAGTTCTTC. Translating it yields CASSAQAHNEQFF.